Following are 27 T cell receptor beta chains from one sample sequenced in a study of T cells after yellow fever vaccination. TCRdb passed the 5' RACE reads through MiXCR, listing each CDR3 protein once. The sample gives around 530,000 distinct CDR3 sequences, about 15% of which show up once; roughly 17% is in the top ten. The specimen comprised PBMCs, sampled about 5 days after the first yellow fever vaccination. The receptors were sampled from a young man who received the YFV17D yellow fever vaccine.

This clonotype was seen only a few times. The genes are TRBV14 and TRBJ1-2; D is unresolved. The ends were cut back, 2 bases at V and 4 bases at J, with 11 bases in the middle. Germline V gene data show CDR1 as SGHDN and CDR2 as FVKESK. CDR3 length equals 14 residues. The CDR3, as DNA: TGTGCCAGCAGCCAATCGAGGAGATCCTATGGCTACACCTTC. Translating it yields CASSQSRRSYGYTF.

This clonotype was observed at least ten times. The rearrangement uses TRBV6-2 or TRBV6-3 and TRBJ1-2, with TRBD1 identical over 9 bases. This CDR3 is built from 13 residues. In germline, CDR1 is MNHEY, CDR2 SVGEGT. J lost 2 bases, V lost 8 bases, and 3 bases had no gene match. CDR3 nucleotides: TGTGCCAGCGGGGACAGGGAGAACTATGGCTACACCTTC. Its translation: CASGDRENYGYTF.

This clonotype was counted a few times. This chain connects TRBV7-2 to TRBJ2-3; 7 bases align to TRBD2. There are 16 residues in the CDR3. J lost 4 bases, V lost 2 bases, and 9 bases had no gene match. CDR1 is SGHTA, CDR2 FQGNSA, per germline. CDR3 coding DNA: TGTGCCAGCAGCTTACTGGCGGGGGACCGGCCAGATACGCAGTATTTT. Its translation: CASSLLAGDRPDTQYF. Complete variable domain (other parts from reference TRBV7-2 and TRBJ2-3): GAGVSQSPSNKVTEKGKDVELRCDPISGHTALYWYRQSLGQGLEFLIYFQGNSAPDKSGLPSDRFSAERTGGSVSTLTIQRTQQEDSAVYLCASSLLAGDRPDTQYFGPGTRLTVL.

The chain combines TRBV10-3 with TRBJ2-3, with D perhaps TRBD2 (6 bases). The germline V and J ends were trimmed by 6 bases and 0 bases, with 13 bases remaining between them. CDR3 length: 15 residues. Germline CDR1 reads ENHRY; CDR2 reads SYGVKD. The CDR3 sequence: CAIRAPGTSTDTQYF. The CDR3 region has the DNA TGTGCCATCAGGGCCCCCGGGACTAGCACAGATACGCAGTATTTT.

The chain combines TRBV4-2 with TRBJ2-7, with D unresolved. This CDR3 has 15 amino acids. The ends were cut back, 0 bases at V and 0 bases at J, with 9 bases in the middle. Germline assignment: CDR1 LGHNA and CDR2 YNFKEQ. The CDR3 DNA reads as TGTGCCAGCAGCCAAGATCTTTTTAGCTCCTACGAGCAGTACTTC. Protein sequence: CASSQDLFSSYEQYF.

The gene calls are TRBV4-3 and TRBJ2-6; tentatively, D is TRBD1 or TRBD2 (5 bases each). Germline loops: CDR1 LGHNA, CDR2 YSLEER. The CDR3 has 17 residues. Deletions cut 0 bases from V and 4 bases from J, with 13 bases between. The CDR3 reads CASSQDLGAYGANVLTF. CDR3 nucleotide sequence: TGCGCCAGCAGCCAAGATCTCGGGGCGTACGGGGCCAACGTCCTGACTTTC.

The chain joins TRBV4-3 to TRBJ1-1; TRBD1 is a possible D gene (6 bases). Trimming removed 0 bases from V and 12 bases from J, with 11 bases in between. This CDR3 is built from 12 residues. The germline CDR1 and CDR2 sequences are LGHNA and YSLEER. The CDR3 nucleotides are TGCGCCAGCAGCCAAGACAGGGGTGGATCTTTCTTT. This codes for CASSQDRGGSFF.

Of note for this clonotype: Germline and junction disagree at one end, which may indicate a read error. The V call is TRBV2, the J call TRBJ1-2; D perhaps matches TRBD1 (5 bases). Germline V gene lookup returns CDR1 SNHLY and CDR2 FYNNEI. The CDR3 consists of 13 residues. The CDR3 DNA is TGTGCCAGCAGTGCCGTGGGGGAGGGTGACCCAATCTTC. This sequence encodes CASSAVGEGDPIF.

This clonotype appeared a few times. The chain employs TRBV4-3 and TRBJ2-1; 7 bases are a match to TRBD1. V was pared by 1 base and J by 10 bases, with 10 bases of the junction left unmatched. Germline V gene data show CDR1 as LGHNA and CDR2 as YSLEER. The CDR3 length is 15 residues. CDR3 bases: TGCGCCAGCAGCCAAGGCCCCGACAGGGTGGGGGAGCAGTTCTTC. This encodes CASSQGPDRVGEQFF.

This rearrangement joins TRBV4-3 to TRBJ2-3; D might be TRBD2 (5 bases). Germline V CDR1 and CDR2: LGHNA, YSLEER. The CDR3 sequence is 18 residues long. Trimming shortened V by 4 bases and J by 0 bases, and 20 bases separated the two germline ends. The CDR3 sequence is CASSLMMDFPTSTDTQYF. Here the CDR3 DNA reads TGCGCCAGCAGCCTAATGATGGACTTCCCAACAAGCACAGATACGCAGTATTTT.

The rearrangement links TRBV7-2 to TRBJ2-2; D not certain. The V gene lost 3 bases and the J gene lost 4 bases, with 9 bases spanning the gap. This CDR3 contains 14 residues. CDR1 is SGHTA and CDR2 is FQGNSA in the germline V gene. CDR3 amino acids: CASSFDITTGELFF. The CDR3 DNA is TGTGCCAGCAGCTTCGACATAACCACCGGGGAGCTGTTTTTT.

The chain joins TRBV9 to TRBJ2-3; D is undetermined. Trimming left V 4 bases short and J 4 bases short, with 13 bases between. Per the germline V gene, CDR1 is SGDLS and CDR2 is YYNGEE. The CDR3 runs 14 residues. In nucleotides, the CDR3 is TGTGCCAGCAGCCTCCCGTCGGTGGCAGATACGCAGTATTTT. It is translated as CASSLPSVADTQYF. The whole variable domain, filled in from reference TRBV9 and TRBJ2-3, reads DSGVTQTPKHLITATGQRVTLRCSPRSGDLSVYWYQQSLDQGLQFLIQYYNGEERAKGNILERFSAQQFPDLHSELNLSSLELGDSALYFCASSLPSVADTQYFGPGTRLTVL.

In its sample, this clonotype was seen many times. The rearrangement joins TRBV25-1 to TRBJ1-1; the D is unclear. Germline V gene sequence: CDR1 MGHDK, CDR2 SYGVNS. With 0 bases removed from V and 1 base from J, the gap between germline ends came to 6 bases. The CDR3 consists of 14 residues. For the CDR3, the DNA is TGTGCCAGCAGTGAATATAGACAGAACACTGAAGCTTTCTTT. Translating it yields CASSEYRQNTEAFF.

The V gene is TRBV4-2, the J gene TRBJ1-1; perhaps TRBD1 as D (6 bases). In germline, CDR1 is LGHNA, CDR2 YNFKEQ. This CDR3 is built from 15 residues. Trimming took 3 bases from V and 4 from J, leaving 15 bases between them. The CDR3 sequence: CASSHPEGVGTEAFF. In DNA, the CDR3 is TGTGCCAGCAGCCACCCGGAGGGGGTCGGCACTGAAGCTTTCTTT.

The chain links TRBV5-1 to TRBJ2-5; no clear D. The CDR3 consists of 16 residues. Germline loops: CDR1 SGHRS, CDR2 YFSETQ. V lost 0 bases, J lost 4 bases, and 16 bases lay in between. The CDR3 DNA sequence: TGCGCCAGCAGCTTGGAACCCCCCCAGCCCGCAGAGACCCAGTACTTC. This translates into CASSLEPPQPAETQYF.

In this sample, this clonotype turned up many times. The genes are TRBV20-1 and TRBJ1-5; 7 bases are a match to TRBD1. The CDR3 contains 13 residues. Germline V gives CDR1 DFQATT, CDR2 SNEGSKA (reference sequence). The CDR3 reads CSAQGRSNQPQHF. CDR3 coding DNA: TGCAGCGCACAGGGGAGGAGCAATCAGCCCCAGCATTTT.

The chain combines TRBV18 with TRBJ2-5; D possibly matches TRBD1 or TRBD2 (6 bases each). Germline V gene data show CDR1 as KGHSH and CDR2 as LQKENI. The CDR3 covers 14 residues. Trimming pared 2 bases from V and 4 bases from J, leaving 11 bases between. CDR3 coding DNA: TGTGCCAGCTCACCAGGGGGGCCTACAGAGACCCAGTACTTC. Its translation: CASSPGGPTETQYF.

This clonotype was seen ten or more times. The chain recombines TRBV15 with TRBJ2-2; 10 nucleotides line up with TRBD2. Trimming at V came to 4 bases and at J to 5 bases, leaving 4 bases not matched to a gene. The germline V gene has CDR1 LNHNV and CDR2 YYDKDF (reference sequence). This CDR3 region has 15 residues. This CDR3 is CATSNQLAGTGELFF. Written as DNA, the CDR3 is TGTGCCACCAGCAACCAACTAGCGGGGACCGGGGAGCTGTTTTTT.

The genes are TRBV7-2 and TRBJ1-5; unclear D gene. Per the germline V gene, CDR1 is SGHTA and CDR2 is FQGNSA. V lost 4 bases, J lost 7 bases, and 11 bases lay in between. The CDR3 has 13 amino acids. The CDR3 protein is CASSSLAGQPQHF. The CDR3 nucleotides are TGTGCCAGCAGCTCCCTAGCCGGACAGCCCCAGCATTTT. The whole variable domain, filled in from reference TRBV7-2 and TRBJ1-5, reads GAGVSQSPSNKVTEKGKDVELRCDPISGHTALYWYRQSLGQGLEFLIYFQGNSAPDKSGLPSDRFSAERTGGSVSTLTIQRTQQEDSAVYLCASSSLAGQPQHFGDGTRLSIL.

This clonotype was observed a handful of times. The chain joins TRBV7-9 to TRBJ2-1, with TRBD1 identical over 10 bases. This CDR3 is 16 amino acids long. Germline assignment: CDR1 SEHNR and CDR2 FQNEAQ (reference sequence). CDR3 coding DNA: TGTGCTAGTGTACAGGGGGGACAGGGGCTGGGCAATGAGCAGTTCTTC. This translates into CASVQGGQGLGNEQFF.

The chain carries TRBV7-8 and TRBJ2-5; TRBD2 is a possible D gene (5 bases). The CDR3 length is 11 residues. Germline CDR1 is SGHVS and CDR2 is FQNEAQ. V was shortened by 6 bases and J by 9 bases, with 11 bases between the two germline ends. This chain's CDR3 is CASRGVRAQYF. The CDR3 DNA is TGTGCCAGCAGGGGTGTGCGGGCCCAGTACTTC.

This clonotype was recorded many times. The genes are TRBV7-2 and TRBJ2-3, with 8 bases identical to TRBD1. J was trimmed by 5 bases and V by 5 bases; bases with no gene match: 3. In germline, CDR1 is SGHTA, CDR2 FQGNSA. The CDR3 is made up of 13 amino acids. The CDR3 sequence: CASSGQGRDTQYF. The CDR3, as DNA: TGTGCCAGCAGCGGACAGGGTCGAGATACGCAGTATTTT. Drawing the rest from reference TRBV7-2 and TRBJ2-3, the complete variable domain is GAGVSQSPSNKVTEKGKDVELRCDPISGHTALYWYRQSLGQGLEFLIYFQGNSAPDKSGLPSDRFSAERTGGSVSTLTIQRTQQEDSAVYLCASSGQGRDTQYFGPGTRLTVL.

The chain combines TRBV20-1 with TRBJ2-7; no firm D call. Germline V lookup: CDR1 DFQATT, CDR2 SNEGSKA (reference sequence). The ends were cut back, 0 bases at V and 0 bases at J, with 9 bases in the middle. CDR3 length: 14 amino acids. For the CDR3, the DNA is TGCAGTGCTAGAGATTCGTACAGCTCCTACGAGCAGTACTTC. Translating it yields CSARDSYSSYEQYF.

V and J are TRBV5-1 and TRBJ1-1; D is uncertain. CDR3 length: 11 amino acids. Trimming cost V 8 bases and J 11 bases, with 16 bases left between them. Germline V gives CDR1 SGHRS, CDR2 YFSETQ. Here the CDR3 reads CASQLYYGAFF. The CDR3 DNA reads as TGCGCCAGTCAGTTATACTACGGGGCTTTCTTT.

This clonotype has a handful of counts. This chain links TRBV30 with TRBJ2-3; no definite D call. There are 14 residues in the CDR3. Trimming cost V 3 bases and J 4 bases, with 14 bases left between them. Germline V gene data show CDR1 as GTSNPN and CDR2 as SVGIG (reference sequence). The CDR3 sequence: CAWSEGALSDTQYF. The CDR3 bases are TGTGCCTGGAGCGAAGGCGCACTGTCAGATACGCAGTATTTT.

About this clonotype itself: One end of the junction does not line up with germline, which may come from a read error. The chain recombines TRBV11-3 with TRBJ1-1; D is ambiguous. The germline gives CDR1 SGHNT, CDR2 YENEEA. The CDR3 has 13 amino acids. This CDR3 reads CASSRGLGTEALF. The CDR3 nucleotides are TGTGCCAGCAGCCGCGGGTTAGGCACTGAAGCTCTCTTT.

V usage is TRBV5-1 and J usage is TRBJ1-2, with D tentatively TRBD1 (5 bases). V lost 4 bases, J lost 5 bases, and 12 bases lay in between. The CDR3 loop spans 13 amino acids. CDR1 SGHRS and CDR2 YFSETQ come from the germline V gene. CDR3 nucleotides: TGCGCCAGCAGCCGGGGACCGAAGTATGGCTACACCTTC. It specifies CASSRGPKYGYTF. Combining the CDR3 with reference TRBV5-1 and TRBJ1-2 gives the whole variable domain KAGVTQTPRYLIKTRGQQVTLSCSPISGHRSVSWYQQTPGQGLQFLFEYFSETQRNKGNFPGRFSGRQFSNSRSEMNVSTLELGDSALYLCASSRGPKYGYTFGSGTRLTVV.